The TCR beta chain under discussion was sequenced for a study of T cell responses to AZD1222 COVID-19 vaccine. The repertoire was sequenced with immunoSEQ multiplex PCR; TCRdb's copy has only in-frame clones and lacks some. The table shows about 76,000 clones, with 70% to 80% occurring only once. Concerning this clone: Its target is unknown.

The study's findings and limits: With two AZD1222 doses given, Spike-specific TCR breadth and depth both rose.

Losses at the gene ends were 4 bases for V and 0 bases for J; bases not matched to a gene: 9. The germline gives CDR1 SEHNR, CDR2 FQNEAQ (reference sequence). This CDR3 has 17 residues. This chain joins TRBV7-9 and TRBJ1-3; the match to TRBD1 covers 7 bases. This specimen was peripheral blood, taken 28 days after the second dose of the MenACWY control vaccine. This receptor was identified in an adult who received the MenACWY meningococcal vaccine as a control. CDR3 sequence: CASSSPGQTYSGNTIYF. CDR3 DNA sequence: TGTGCCAGCAGCTCTCCGGGACAGACTTACTCTGGAAACACCATATATTTT.